A selection of T cell receptor beta chains follows, all from one sample in a study of T cells in Graves' hyperthyroidism and ophthalmopathy. TCRdb reanalysed the multiplex PCR reads using MiXCR and keeps one entry per CDR3 protein. The sample contains about 640,000 distinct CDR3 sequences, roughly 15% of which appear only once. Source material: blood. Receptors originate from a woman in her forties or fifties with Graves' ophthalmopathy. Both conserved end residues are part of each CDR3. A D gene is named only where the DNA matches it firmly. Clone size, where shown, is once, few, many, or a class for clones that have expanded.

DNA: TGTGCCAGCAGTGAAATTGGGAGGCCCAGCTCCTACGAGCAGTACTTC
CDR3: CASSEIGRPSSYEQYF
D: .
J: TRBJ2-7
V: TRBV6-1
size: many

DNA: TGCGCCAGCAGGCGTACTAGCGGGAACAATGAGCAGTTCTTC
CDR3: CASRRTSGNNEQFF
D: TRBD2
J: TRBJ2-1
V: TRBV5-1
size: many

DNA: TGTGCCAGCAGAGGTCCACGGAACTCTGGAAACACCATATATTTT
CDR3: CASRGPRNSGNTIYF
D: .
J: TRBJ1-3
V: TRBV2
size: many

DNA: TGTGCCAGCAGCTTAGATGGGGTAGGCAATGAGCAGTTCTTC
CDR3: CASSLDGVGNEQFF
D: .
J: TRBJ2-1
V: TRBV11-2
size: many

DNA: TGTGCCAGCAGCCATCTAGCGGTATACAATGAGCAGTTCTTC
CDR3: CASSHLAVYNEQFF
D: TRBD2
J: TRBJ2-1
V: TRBV7-9
size: .

DNA: TGCAGTGCTAGAGGAGAAGGACAGGGGGGCACCTCCTATAATTCACCCCTCCACTTT
CDR3: CSARGEGQGGTSYNSPLHF
D: TRBD1
J: TRBJ1-6
V: TRBV20-1
size: many

DNA: TGTGCCAGCAAACAGGGGGTCAGTACCTATGGCTACACCTTC
CDR3: CASKQGVSTYGYTF
D: TRBD1
J: TRBJ1-2
V: TRBV12-3/TRBV12-4
size: many

DNA: TGTGCCAGTAGTATCGGGGGACAGGGGGTTGGCTACACCTTC
CDR3: CASSIGGQGVGYTF
D: TRBD1
J: TRBJ1-2
V: TRBV19
size: few

DNA: TGTGCCAGTAGTACCCCGAGGGTTCTAACTGAAGCTTTCTTT
CDR3: CASSTPRVLTEAFF
D: .
J: TRBJ1-1
V: TRBV19
size: .

DNA: TGCGCCAGCAGCTTGGAGGTGAACTACGAGCAGTACTTC
CDR3: CASSLEVNYEQYF
D: .
J: TRBJ2-7
V: TRBV5-1
size: few

DNA: TGTGCCAGCAGCCTTACGACTAAGGGCCGGCAGTTCTTC
CDR3: CASSLTTKGRQFF
D: .
J: TRBJ2-1
V: TRBV11-2
size: many

DNA: TGCAGCGTTGATAAAACGTGGGAAGCTAACTATGGCTACACCTTC
CDR3: CSVDKTWEANYGYTF
D: .
J: TRBJ1-2
V: TRBV29-1
size: .

DNA: TGTGCCAGCTCAACCACCGGGACTAGAAACACCGGGGAGCTGTTTTTT
CDR3: CASSTTGTRNTGELFF
D: TRBD2
J: TRBJ2-2
V: TRBV6-9
size: .

DNA: TGTGCCAGCAGTGAAGGGTCGGTAGTGGGGGAGCTGTTTTTT
CDR3: CASSEGSVVGELFF
D: .
J: TRBJ2-2
V: TRBV5-1
size: .

DNA: TGTGCCATCAACCGACAGGCCTCAGAGGGTGGCTACACCTTC
CDR3: CAINRQASEGGYTF
D: .
J: TRBJ1-2
V: TRBV10-3
size: .

DNA: TGTGCCAGCTCACCACCGGCCAGGGCCCACACCGGGGAGCTGTTTTTT
CDR3: CASSPPARAHTGELFF
D: .
J: TRBJ2-2
V: TRBV18
size: few

DNA: TGTGCCAGCAGCGTACGTCGAGGGGGGGCAACCACAGATACGCAGTATTTT
CDR3: CASSVRRGGATTDTQYF
D: .
J: TRBJ2-3
V: TRBV9
size: .

DNA: TGTGCCAGCAGCTCGCGATGGACAGGCAACACCGGGGAGCTGTTTTTT
CDR3: CASSSRWTGNTGELFF
D: TRBD1
J: TRBJ2-2
V: TRBV11-3
size: many

DNA: TGTGCCAGCAGTTGGACAGGAGATGGGGGCTACACCTTC
CDR3: CASSWTGDGGYTF
D: TRBD1
J: TRBJ1-2
V: TRBV28
size: .

DNA: TGTGCCAGCAGTGAAGCACAGGGGACAGATACGCAGTATTTT
CDR3: CASSEAQGTDTQYF
D: TRBD1
J: TRBJ2-3
V: TRBV2
size: many